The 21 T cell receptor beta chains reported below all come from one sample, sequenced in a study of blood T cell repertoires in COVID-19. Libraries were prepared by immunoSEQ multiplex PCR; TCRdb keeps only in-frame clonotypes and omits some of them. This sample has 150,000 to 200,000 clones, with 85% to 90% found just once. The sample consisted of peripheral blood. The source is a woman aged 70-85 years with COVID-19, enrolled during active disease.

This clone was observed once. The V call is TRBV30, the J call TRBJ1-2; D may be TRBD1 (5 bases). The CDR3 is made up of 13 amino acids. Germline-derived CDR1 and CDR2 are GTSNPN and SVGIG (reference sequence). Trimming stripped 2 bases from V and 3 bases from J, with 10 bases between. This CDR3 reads CAWSSGGDYGYTF. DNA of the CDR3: TGTGCCTGGAGTTCTGGAGGGGACTATGGCTACACCTTC.

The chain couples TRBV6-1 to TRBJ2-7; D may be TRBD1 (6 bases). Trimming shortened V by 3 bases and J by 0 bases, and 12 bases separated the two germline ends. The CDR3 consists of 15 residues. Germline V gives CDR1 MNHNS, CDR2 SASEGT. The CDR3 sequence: CASSDWTAVSYEQYF. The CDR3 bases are TGTGCCAGCAGTGATTGGACAGCAGTCTCCTACGAGCAGTACTTC.

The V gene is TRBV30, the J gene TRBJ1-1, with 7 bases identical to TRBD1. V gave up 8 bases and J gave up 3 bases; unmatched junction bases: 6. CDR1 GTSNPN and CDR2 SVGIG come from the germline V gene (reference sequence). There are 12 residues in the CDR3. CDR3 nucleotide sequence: TGTGCCGGTACAGGGGATCACACTGAAGCTTTCTTT. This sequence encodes CAGTGDHTEAFF.

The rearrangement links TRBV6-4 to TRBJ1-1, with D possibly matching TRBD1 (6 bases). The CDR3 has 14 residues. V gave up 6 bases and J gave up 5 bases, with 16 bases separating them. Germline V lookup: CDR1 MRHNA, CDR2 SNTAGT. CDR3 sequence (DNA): TGTGCCAGCAGCCACGGACAGCCCCCTACTGAAGCTTTCTTT. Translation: CASSHGQPPTEAFF.

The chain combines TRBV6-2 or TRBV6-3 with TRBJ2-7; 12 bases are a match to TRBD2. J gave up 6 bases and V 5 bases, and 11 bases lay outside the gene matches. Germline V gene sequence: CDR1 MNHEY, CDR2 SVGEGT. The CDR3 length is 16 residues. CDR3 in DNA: TGTGCCAGCAGTCACCTAGGACTAGCGGGGACTTTCGAGCAGTACTTC. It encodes CASSHLGLAGTFEQYF.

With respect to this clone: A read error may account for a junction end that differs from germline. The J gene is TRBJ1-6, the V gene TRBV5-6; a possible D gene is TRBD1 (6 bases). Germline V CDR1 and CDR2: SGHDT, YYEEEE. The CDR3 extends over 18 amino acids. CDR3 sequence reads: CARSRGGRPSSYNSPLHF. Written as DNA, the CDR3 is TGTGCCCGCAGCCGGGGGGGGCGGCCCAGCTCCTATAATTCACCCCTCCACTTT. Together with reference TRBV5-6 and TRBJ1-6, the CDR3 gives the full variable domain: DAGVTQSPTHLIKTRGQQVTLRCSPKSGHDTVSWYQQALGQGPQFIFQYYEEEERQRGNFPDRFSGHQFPNYSSELNVNALLLGDSALYLCARSRGGRPSSYNSPLHFGNGTRLTVT.

The CDR3 sequence is CAWSAGQPTYGYTF. The CDR3 bases are TGTGCCTGGAGTGCAGGACAGCCGACCTATGGCTACACCTTC. The genes are TRBV30 and TRBJ1-2, with D possibly being TRBD1 (6 bases). The length of the CDR3 is 14 residues. Trimming removed 1 base at V and 4 bases at J, with 13 bases between. Germline V CDR1 and CDR2: GTSNPN, SVGIG (reference sequence).

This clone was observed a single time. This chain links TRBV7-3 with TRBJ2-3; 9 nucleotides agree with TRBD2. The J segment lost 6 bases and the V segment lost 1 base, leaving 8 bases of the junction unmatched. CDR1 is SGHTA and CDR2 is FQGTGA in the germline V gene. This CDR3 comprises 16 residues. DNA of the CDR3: TGTGCCAGCAGCTTAAGGGGAGCGGGGGGCCCCGATACGCAGTATTTT. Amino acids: CASSLRGAGGPDTQYF.

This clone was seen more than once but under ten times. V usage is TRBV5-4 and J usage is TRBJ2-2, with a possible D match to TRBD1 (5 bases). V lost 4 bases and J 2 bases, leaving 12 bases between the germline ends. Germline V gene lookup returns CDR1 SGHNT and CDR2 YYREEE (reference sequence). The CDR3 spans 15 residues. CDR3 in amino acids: CASSRQGLNTGELFF. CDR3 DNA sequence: TGTGCCAGCAGCCGCCAGGGCCTCAACACCGGGGAGCTGTTTTTT.

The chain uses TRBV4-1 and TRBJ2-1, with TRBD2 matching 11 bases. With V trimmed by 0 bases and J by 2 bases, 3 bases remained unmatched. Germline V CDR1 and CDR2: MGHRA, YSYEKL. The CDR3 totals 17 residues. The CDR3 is CASSQEGLADTYNEQFF. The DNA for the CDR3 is TGCGCCAGCAGCCAAGAGGGACTAGCGGATACCTACAATGAGCAGTTCTTC.

Written as DNA, the CDR3 is TGTGCCAGCAGCTTGGGGCAGGGAAGAGGAGAGACCCAGTACTTC. This sequence encodes CASSLGQGRGETQYF. V gene TRBV7-2 combines with J gene TRBJ2-5, with D possibly being TRBD1 (5 bases). Trimming removed 3 bases at V and 4 bases at J, with 15 bases between. This CDR3 contains 15 residues. Germline V gene data show CDR1 as SGHTA and CDR2 as FQGNSA. The full variable domain, rest sourced from reference TRBV7-2 and TRBJ2-5, is GAGVSQSPSNKVTEKGKDVELRCDPISGHTALYWYRQSLGQGLEFLIYFQGNSAPDKSGLPSDRFSAERTGGSVSTLTIQRTQQEDSAVYLCASSLGQGRGETQYFGPGTRLLVL.

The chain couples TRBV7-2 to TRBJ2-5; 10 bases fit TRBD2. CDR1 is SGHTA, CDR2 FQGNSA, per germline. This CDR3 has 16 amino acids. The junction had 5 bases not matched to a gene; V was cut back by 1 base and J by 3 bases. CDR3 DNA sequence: TGTGCCAGCAGCTTAGTAGGTCTAGCGGGGGAAGAGACCCAGTACTTC. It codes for CASSLVGLAGEETQYF.

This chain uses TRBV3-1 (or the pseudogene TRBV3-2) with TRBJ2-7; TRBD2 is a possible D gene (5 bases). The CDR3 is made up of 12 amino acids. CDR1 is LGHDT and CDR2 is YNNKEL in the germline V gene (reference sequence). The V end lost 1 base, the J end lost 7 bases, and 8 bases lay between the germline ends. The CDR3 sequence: CASSQAGVEQYF. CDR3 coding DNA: TGTGCCAGCAGCCAAGCCGGGGTAGAGCAGTACTTC.

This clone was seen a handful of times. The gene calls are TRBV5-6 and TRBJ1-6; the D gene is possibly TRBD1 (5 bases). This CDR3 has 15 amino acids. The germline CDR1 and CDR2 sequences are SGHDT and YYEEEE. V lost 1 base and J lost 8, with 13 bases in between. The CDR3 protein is CASSLFVLGDSPLHF. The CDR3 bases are TGTGCCAGCAGCTTGTTTGTCTTAGGGGATTCACCCCTCCACTTT.

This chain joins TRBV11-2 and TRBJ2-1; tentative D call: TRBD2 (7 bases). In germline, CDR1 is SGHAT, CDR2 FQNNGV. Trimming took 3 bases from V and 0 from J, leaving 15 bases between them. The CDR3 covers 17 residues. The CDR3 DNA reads TGTGCCAGCAGCTTTCGGGGGGCATTCAGCTCCTACAATGAGCAGTTCTTC. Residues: CASSFRGAFSSYNEQFF.

The CDR3 nucleotides are TGTGCCAGCTCACCCTCTCTGGACAGGGCAAATTCACCCCTCCACTTT. Translating gives CASSPSLDRANSPLHF. The genes are TRBV18 and TRBJ1-6; 8 bases fit TRBD1. CDR3 length equals 16 residues. J gave up 7 bases and V 3 bases, and 8 bases lay outside the gene matches. Germline CDR1 and CDR2: KGHSH and LQKENI.

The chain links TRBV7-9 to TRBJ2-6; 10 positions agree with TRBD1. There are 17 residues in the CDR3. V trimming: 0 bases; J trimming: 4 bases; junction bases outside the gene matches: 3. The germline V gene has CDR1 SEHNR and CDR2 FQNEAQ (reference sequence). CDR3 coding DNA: TGTGCCAGCAGCTTAGCGGGACAGGGGTCCGGGGCCAACGTCCTGACTTTC. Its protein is CASSLAGQGSGANVLTF.

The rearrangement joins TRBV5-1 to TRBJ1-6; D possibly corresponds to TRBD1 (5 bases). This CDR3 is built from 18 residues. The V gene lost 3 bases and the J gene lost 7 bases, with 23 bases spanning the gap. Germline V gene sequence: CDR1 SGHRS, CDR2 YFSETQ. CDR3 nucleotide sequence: TGCGCCAGCAGCTCCAGAACCGGGAGGGGAGGGTCGAATTCACCCCTCCACTTT. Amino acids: CASSSRTGRGGSNSPLHF.

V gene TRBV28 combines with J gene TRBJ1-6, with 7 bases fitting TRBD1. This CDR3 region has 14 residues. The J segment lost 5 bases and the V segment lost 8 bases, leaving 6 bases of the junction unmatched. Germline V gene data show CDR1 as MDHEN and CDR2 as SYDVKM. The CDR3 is CASRETGNNSPLHF. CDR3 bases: TGTGCCAGCCGCGAGACAGGGAATAATTCACCCCTCCACTTT.

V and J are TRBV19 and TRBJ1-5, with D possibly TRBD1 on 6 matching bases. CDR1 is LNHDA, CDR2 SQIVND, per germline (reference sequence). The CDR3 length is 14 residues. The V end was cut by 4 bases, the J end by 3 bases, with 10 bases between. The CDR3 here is CASSTRGLNQPQHF. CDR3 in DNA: TGTGCCAGTAGTACCAGGGGCCTCAATCAGCCCCAGCATTTT.

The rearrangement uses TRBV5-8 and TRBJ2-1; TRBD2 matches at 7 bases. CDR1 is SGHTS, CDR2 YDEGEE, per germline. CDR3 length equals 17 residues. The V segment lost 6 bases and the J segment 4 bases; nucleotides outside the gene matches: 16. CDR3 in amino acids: CASNAQFGTKGYNEQFF. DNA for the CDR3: TGTGCCAGCAACGCCCAGTTCGGGACTAAGGGTTACAATGAGCAGTTCTTC.